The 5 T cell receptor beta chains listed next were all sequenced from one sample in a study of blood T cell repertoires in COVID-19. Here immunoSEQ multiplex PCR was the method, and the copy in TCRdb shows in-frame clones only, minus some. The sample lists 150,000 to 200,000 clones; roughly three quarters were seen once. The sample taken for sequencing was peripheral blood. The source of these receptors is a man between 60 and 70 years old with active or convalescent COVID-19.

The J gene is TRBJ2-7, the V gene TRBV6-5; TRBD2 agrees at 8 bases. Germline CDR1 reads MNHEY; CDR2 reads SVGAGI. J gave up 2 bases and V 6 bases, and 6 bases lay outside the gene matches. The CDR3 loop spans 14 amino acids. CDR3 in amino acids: CASRPTSEPYEQYF. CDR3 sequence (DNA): TGTGCCAGCAGGCCGACTAGCGAACCCTACGAGCAGTACTTC.

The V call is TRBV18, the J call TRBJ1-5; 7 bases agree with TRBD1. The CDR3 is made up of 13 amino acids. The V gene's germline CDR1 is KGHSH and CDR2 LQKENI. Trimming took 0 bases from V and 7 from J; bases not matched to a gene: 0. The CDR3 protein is CASSPPGQQPQHF. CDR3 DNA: TGTGCCAGCTCACCACCGGGACAGCAGCCCCAGCATTTT.

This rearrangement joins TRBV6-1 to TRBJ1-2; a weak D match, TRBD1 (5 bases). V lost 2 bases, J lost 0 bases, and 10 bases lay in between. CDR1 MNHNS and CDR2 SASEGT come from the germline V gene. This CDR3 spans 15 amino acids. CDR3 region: CASSEQGIANYGYTF. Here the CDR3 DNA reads TGTGCCAGCAGTGAACAGGGTATCGCTAACTATGGCTACACCTTC.

The CDR3 nucleotides read TGTGCCAGCAGCTTAGGGGGGGACAGCACTGAAGCTTTCTTT. Translating gives CASSLGGDSTEAFF. The genes are TRBV7-2 and TRBJ1-1, with TRBD1 identical over 7 bases. The CDR3 has 14 amino acids. Germline V gene sequence: CDR1 SGHTA, CDR2 FQGNSA. V lost 1 base and J lost 4; bases outside the gene matches: 3.

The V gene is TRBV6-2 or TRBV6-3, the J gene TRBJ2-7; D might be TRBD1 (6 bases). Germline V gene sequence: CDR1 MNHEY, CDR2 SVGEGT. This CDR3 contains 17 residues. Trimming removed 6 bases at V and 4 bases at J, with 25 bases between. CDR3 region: CASSDTGKTGFPYEQYF. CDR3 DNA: TGTGCCAGCAGCGATACCGGGAAGACAGGCTTCCCTTACGAGCAGTACTTC.